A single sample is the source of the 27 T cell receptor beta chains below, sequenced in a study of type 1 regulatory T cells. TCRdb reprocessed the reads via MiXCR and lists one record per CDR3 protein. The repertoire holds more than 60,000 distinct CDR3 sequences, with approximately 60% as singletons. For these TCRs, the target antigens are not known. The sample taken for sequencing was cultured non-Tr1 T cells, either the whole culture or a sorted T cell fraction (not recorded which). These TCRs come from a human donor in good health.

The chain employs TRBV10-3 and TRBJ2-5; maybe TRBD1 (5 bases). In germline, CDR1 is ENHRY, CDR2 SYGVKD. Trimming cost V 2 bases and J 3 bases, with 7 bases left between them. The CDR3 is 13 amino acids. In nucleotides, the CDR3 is TGTGCCATCAGTGAGAGGGGAAAAGAGACCCAGTACTTC. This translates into CAISERGKETQYF.

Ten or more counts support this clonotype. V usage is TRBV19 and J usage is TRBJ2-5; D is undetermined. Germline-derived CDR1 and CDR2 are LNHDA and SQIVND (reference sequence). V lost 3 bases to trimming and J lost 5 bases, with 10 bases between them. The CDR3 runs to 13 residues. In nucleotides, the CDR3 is TGTGCCAGTAGTATTTCACAGCAGGAGACCCAGTACTTC. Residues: CASSISQQETQYF.

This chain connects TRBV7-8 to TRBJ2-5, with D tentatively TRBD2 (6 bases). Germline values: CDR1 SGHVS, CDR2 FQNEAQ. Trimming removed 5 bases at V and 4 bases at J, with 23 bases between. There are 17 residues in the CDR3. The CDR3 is CASSRRPTRKSGETQYF. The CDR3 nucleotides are TGTGCCAGCAGCAGACGCCCGACTAGGAAAAGTGGAGAGACCCAGTACTTC.

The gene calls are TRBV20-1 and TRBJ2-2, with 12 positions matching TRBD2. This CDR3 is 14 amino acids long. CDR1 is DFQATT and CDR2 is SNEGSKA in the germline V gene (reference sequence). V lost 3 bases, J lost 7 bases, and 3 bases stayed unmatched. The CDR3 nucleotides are TGCAGTGCTAGGACTAGCGGGAGTTACGGGGAGCTGTTTTTT. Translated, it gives CSARTSGSYGELFF.

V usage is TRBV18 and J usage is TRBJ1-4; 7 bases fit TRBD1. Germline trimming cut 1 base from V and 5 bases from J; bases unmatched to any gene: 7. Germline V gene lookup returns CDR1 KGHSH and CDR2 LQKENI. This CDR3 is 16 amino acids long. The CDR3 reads CASSPRQGDRNEKLFF. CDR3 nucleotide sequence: TGTGCCAGCTCACCACGGCAGGGGGACCGAAATGAAAAACTGTTTTTT.

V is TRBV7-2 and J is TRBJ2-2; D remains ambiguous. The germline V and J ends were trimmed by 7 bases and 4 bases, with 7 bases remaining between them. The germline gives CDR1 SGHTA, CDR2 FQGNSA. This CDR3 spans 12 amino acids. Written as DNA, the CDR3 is TGTGCCAGCACGGAAGTCACCGGGGAGCTGTTTTTT. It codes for CASTEVTGELFF.

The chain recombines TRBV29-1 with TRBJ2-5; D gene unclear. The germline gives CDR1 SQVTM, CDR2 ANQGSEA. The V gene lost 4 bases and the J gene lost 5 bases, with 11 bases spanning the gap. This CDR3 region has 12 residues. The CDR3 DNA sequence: TGCAGCGTTGTGGTGGATAAGGAGACCCAGTACTTC. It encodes CSVVVDKETQYF.

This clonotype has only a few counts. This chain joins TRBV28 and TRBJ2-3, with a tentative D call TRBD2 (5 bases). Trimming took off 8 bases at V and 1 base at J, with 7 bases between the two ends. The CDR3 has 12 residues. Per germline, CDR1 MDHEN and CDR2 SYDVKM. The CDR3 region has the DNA TGTGCCAGCGGGAGTGGCACAGATACGCAGTATTTT. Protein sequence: CASGSGTDTQYF. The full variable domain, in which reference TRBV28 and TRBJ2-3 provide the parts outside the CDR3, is DVKVTQSSRYLVKRTGEKVFLECVQDMDHENMFWYRQDPGLGLRLIYFSYDVKMKEKGDIPEGYSVSREKKERFSLILESASTNQTSMYLCASGSGTDTQYFGPGTRLTVL.

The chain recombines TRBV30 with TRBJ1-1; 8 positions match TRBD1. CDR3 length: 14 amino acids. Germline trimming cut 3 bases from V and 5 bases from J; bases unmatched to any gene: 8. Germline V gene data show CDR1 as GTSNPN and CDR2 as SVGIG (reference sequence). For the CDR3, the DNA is TGTGCCTGGAGCCGAGACAGGGGAGGGACTGAAGCTTTCTTT. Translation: CAWSRDRGGTEAFF.

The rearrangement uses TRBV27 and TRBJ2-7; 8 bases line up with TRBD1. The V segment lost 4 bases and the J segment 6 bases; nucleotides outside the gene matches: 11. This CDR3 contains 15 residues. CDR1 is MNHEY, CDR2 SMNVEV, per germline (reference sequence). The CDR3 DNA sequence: TGTGCCAGCAGTTCCTCCGGGACAGGCCGACGCGAGCAGTACTTC. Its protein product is CASSSSGTGRREQYF.

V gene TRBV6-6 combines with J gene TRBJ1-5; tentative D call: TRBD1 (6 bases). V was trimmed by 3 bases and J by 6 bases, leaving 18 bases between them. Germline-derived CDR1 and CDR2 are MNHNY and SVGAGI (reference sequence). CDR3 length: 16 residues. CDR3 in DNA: TGTGCCAGCAGTTATCGGCGGAGCCAGGGGAGTCAGCCCCAGCATTTT. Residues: CASSYRRSQGSQPQHF.

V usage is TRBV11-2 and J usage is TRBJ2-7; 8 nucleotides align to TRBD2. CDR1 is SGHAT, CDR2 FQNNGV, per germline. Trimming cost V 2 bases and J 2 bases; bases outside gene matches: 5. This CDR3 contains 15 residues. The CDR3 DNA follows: TGTGCCAGCAGCTTAAGGGGGACTAGGACCTACGAGCAGTACTTC. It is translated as CASSLRGTRTYEQYF.

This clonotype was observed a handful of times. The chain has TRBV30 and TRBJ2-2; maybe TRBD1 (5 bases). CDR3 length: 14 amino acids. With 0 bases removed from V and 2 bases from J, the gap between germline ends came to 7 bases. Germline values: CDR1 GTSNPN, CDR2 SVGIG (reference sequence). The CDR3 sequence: CAWSVDSNTGELFF. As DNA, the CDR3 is TGTGCCTGGAGTGTAGACAGCAACACCGGGGAGCTGTTTTTT.

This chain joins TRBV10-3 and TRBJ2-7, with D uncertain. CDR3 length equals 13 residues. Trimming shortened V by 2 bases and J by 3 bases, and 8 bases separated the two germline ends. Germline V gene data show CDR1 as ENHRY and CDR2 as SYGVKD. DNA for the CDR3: TGTGCCATCAGTGAGGACAACAGCTACGAGCAGTACTTC. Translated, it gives CAISEDNSYEQYF.

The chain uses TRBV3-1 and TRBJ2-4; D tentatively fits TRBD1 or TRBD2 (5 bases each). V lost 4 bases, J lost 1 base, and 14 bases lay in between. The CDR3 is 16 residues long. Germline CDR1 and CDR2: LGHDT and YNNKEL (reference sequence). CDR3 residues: CASSRNQGVAKNIQYF. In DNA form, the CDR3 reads TGTGCCAGCAGCCGTAATCAGGGAGTGGCCAAAAACATTCAGTACTTC.

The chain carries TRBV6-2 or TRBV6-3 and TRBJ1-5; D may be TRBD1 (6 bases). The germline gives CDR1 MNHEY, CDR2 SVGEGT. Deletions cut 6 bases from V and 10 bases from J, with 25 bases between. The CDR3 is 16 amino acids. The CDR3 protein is CASRGGPGVDSPPQHF. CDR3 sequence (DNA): TGTGCCAGCAGAGGGGGGCCCGGAGTGGATTCACCTCCCCAGCATTTT.

DNA for the CDR3: TGTGCCAGCAGACTCTACAGGGGGCCATACGAGCAGTACTTC. Translating it yields CASRLYRGPYEQYF. This chain links TRBV2 with TRBJ2-7; 9 bases match TRBD1. The germline V gene has CDR1 SNHLY and CDR2 FYNNEI. The CDR3 has 14 residues. The trim removed 6 bases at V and 4 bases at J, leaving 7 bases unmatched.

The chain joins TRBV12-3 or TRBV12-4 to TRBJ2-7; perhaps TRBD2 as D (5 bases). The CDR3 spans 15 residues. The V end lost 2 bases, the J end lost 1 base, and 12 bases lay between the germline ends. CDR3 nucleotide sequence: TGTGCCAGCAGTTTACAGAGCGGACCGTCCTACGAGCAGTACTTC. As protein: CASSLQSGPSYEQYF.

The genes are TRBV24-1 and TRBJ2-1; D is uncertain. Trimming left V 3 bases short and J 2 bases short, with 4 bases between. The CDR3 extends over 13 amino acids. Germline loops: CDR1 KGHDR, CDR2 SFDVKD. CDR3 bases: TGTGCCACCAGTGATGAAGCCTACAATGAGCAGTTCTTC. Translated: CATSDEAYNEQFF.

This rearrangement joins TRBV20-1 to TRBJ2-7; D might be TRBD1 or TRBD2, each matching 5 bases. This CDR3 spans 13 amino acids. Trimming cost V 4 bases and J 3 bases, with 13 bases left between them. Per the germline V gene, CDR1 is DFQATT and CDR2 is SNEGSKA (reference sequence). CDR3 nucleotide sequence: TGCAGTGCTACGGGGCTGGCGGGCTACGAGCAGTACTTC. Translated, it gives CSATGLAGYEQYF.

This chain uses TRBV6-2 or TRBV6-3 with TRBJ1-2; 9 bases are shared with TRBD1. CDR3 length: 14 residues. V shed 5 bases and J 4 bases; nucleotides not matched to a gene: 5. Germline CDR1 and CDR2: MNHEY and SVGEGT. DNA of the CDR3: TGTGCCAGCAGTGAGGGGGACAGGGCCTATGGCTACACCTTC. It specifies CASSEGDRAYGYTF.

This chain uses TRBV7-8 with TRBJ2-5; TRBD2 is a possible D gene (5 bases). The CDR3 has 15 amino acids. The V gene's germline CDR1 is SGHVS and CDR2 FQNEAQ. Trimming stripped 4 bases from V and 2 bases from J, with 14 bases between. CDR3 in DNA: TGTGCCAGCAGCTCACGGCGGGCGAGACAAGAGACCCAGTACTTC. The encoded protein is CASSSRRARQETQYF. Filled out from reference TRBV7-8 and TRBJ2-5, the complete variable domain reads GAGVSQSPRYKVAKRGQDVALRCDPISGHVSLFWYQQALGQGPEFLTYFQNEAQLDKSGLPSDRFFAERPEGSVSTLKIQRTQQEDSAVYLCASSSRRARQETQYFGPGTRLLVL.

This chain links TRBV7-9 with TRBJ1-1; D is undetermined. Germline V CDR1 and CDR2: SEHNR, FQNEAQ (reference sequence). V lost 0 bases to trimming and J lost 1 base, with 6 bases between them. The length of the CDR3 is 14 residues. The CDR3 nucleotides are TGTGCCAGCAGCTTAGCGGGCAGGAACACTGAAGCTTTCTTT. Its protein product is CASSLAGRNTEAFF.

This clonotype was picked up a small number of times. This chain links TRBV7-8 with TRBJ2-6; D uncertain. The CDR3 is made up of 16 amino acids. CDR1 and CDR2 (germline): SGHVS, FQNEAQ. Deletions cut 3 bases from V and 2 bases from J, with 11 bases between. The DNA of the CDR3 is TGTGCCAGCAGCTTCCGGTTCCGGACTGGGGCCAACGTCCTGACTTTC. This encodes CASSFRFRTGANVLTF.

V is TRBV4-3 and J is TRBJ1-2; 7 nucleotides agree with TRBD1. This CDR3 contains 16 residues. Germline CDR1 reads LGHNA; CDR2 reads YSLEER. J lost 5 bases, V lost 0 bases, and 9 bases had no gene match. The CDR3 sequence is CASSQDLRGGRYGYTF. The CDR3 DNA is TGCGCCAGCAGCCAAGATCTTCGAGGGGGCCGATATGGCTACACCTTC.

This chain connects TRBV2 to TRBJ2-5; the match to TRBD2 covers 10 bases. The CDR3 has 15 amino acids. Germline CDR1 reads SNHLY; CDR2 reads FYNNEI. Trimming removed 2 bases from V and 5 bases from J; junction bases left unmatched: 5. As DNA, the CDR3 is TGTGCCAGCAGTGAAACTAGCGGGAATGTGGAGACCCAGTACTTC. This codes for CASSETSGNVETQYF.

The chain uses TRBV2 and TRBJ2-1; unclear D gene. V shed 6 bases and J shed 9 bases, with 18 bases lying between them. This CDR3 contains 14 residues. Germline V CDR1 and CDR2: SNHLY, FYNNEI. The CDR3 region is CASSVSQASVEQFF. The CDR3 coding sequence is TGTGCCAGCAGCGTCTCCCAGGCATCGGTTGAGCAGTTCTTC.